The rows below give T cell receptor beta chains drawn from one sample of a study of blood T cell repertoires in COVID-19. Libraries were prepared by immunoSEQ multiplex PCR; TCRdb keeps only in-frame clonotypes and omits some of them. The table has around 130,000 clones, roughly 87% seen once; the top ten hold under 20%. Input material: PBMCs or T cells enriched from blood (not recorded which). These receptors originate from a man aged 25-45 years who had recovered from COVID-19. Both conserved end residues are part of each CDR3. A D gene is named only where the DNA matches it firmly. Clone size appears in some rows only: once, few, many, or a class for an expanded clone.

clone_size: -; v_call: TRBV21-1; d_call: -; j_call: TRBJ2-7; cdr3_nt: TGTGCCAGCAGCGTCCGACAGGGATCCGGCTACGAGCAGTACTTC; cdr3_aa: CASSVRQGSGYEQYF
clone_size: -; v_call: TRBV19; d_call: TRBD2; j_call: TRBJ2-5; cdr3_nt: TGTGCCAGTAACCACGGGGGGAAGCAAGAGACCCAGTACTTC; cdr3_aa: CASNHGGKQETQYF
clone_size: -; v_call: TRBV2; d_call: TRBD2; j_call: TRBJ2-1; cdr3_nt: TGTGCCAGCAACGGACTAGCGGGAACCAATGAGCAGTTCTTC; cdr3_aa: CASNGLAGTNEQFF
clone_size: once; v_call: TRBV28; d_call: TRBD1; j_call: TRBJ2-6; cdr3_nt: TGTGCCAGCAGTGAAATACAGGGGGCTGGGGCCAACGTCCTGACTTTC; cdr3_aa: CASSEIQGAGANVLTF
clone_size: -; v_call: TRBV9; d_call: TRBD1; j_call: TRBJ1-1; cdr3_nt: TGTGCCAGCAGCCCCCGGGACAGGAAGAATGAAGCTTTCTTT; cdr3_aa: CASSPRDRKNEAFF
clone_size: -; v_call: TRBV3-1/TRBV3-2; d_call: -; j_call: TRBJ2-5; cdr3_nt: TGTGCCAGCCGCGCCGCCCAAGAGACCCAGTACTTC; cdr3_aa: CASRAAQETQYF
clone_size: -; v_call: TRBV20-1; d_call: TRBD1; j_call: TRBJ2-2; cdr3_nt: TGCAGTGCTAGTTACAGGGGCACCGGGGAGCTGTTTTTT; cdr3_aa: CSASYRGTGELFF
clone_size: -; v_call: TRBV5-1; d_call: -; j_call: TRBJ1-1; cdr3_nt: TGCGCCAGCAGCTTGGGACAGATGAACACTGAAGCTTTCTTT; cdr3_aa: CASSLGQMNTEAFF
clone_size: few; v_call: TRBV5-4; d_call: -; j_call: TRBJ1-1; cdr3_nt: TGTGCCAGCAGCTTGGACACGAACACTGAAGCTTTCTTT; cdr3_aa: CASSLDTNTEAFF
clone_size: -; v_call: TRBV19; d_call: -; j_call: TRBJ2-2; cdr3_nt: TGTGCCAGTAGTATGAGGGGGAGTAACACCGGGGAGCTGTTTTTT; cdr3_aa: CASSMRGSNTGELFF
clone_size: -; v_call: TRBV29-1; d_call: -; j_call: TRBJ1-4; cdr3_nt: TGCAGCGTTCGCAGCCCTGAGACTAGTGAAAAACTGTTTTTT; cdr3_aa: CSVRSPETSEKLFF
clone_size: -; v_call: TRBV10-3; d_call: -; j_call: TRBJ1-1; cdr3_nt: TGTGCCATCAGTGACAAACGACAGGTGAAGGGTTACACTGAAGCTTTCTTT; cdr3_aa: CAISDKRQVKGYTEAFF
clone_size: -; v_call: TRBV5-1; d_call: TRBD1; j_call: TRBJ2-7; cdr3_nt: TGCGCCAGCAGCTTGGTCGACCCAGGGGGCCGGTACGAGCAGTACTTC; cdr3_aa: CASSLVDPGGRYEQYF
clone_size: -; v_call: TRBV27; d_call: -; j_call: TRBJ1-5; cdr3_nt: TGTGCCAGCAGTCCAAACAGTCAATTTAGCAATCAGCCCCAGCATTTT; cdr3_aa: CASSPNSQFSNQPQHF
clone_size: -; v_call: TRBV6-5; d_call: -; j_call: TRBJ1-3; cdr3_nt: TGTGCCAGCAGTTACTCGGCGTACAGCTCTGGAAACACCATATATTTT; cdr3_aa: CASSYSAYSSGNTIYF
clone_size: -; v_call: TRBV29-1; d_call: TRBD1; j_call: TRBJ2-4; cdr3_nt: TGCAGCGCTTCTTCCGGGACAGGCGACATTCAGTACTTC; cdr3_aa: CSASSGTGDIQYF
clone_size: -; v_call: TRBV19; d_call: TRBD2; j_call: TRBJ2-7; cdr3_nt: TGTGCCAGTAGCTTCGGACTAGGCGAGGGTATCTTCGAGCAGTACTTC; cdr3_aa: CASSFGLGEGIFEQYF
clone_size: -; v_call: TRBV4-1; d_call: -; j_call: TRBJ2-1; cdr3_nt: TGCGCCAGCAGCCAAGATCGGACAAGTTCGTGGGATGAGCAGTTCTTC; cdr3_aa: CASSQDRTSSWDEQFF
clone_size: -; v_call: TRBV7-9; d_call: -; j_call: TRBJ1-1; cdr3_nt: TGTGCCAGCAGCTTAATTCCGGACACTGAAGCTTTCTTT; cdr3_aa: CASSLIPDTEAFF
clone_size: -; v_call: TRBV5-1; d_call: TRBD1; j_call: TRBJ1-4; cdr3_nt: TGCGCCAGCAGCTTGCAGGGGGCGCCTAATGAAAAACTGTTTTTT; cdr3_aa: CASSLQGAPNEKLFF
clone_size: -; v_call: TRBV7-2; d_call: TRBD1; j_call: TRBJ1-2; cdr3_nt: TGTGCCAGCAGCTCTAAGGGGGGACAGGGCGGTGGCTACACCTTC; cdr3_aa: CASSSKGGQGGGYTF
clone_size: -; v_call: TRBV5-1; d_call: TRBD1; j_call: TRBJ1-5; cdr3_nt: TGCGCCAGCAGCTTGGGGCTTCGACAGGGAAATCAGCCCCAGCATTTT; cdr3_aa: CASSLGLRQGNQPQHF
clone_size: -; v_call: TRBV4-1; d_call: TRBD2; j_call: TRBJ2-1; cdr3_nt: TGCGCCAGCAGCCTGGGACTAGCGGGGGGTCATGAGCAGTTCTTC; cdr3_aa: CASSLGLAGGHEQFF
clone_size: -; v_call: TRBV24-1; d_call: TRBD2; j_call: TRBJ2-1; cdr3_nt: TGTGCCACCAGTGATCTAGCGGGCCTTAGGTTCTTC; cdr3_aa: CATSDLAGLRFF
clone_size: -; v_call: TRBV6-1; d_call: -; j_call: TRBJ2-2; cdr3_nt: TGTGCCAGCAGTGAAGGGCCGAACACCGGGGAGCTGTTTTTT; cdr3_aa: CASSEGPNTGELFF
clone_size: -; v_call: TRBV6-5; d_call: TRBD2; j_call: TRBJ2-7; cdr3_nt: TGTGCCAGCAGTCCACGGACTAGCGGGACCTACGAGCAGTACTTC; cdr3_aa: CASSPRTSGTYEQYF
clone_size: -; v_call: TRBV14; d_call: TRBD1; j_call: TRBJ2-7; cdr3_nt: TGTGCCAGCAGCCAAGAAGGGACAGGCTACGAGCAGTACTTC; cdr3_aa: CASSQEGTGYEQYF
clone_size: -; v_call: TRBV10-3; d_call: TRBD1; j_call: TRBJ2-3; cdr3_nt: TGTGCCATCAGTGTTGGGACAGGGGGCGGCACAGATACGCAGTATTTT; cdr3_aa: CAISVGTGGGTDTQYF
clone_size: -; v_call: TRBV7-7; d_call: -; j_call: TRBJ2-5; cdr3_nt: TGTGCTAGCAGCCCCGGGTCGGCGGTGGAGACCCAGTACTTC; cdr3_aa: CASSPGSAVETQYF
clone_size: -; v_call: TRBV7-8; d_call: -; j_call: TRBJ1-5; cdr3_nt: TGTGCCAGCAGCTCCAGGGGCCTCAATCAGCCCCAGCATTTT; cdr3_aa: CASSSRGLNQPQHF
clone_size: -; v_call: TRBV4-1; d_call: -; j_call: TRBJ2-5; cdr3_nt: TGCGCCAGCAGCGCAGAGGAGGGACGAAAAGAGACCCAGTACTTC; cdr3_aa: CASSAEEGRKETQYF
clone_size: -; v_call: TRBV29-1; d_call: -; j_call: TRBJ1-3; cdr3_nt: TGCAGCGTTGATACGGGGACTGGAAACACCATATATTTT; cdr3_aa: CSVDTGTGNTIYF
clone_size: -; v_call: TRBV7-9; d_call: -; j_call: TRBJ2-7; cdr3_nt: TGTGCCAGCAGCTTAGTACTCTACGAGCAGTACTTC; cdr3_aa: CASSLVLYEQYF
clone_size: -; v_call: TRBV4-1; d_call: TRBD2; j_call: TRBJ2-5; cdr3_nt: TGCGCCAGCAGCCAAGATGGAGCGGGGGGGAGAGAGACCCAGTACTTC; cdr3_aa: CASSQDGAGGRETQYF
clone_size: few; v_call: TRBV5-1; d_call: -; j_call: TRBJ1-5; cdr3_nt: TGCGCCAGCAGCCCGGGGGGCGGCAGGGGCAATCAGCCCCAGCATTTT; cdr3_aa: CASSPGGGRGNQPQHF
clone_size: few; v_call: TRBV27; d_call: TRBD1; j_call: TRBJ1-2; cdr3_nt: TGTGCCAGCAGGGACAGGGAAGGGGCGGGCTACACCTTC; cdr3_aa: CASRDREGAGYTF
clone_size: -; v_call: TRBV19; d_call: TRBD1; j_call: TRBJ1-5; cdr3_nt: TGTGCCAGTAGTATAACAGGGGGGGATCAGCCCCAGCATTTT; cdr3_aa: CASSITGGDQPQHF
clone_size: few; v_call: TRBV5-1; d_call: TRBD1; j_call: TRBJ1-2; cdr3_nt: TGCGCCAGCAGCTTGGACCCGGCCACAGGGGTTGTGGGCTACACCTTC; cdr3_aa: CASSLDPATGVVGYTF
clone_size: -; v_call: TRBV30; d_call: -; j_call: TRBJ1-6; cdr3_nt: TGTGCCTGGAGCGCGAGCGGCTCCTATAATTCACCCCTCCACTTT; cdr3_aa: CAWSASGSYNSPLHF
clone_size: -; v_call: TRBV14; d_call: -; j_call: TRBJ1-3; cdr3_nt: TGTGCCAGCAGCCAAGTCGCGACGCCAGGGATATTCTCTGGAAACACCATATATTTT; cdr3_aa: CASSQVATPGIFSGNTIYF
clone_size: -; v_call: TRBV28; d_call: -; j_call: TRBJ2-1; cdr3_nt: TGTGCCAGCAATGTGGGAGAATACAATGAGCAGTTCTTC; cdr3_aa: CASNVGEYNEQFF
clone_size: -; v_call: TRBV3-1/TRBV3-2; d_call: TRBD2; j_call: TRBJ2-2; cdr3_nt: TGTGCCAGCAGCCAAGATCTAAGTCTAGCGGGAAGTTGGGAGCTGTTTTTT; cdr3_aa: CASSQDLSLAGSWELFF